These T cell receptor beta chains were read from a single sample in a study of CD8 T cells in ankylosing spondylitis. In TCRdb, the 5' RACE reads were re-called with MiXCR into one record per CDR3 protein. The profile shows more than 250,000 distinct CDR3 sequences, around 7.6% of them singletons. Material for sequencing was blood, either unsorted or a sorted T cell fraction (not recorded which). The source is a male donor with ankylosing spondylitis. Each CDR3 is given with its conserved first and last residue. Fields, in order: J gene, V gene, D gene, clone size, CDR3 DNA, CDR3 protein. The D gene is left open where the match is weak. Clone size is given for some rows only: seen once, a few or many times, or a class if the clone is expanded.

J: TRBJ2-3; V: TRBV7-2; D: -; size: -; DNA: TGTGCCAGCAGCTCCCTCCTAGCGCGACGTGGAGATACGCAGTATTTT; CDR3: CASSSLLARRGDTQYF
J: TRBJ2-2; V: TRBV11-3; D: -; size: few; DNA: TGTGCCAGCAGCGGGGGAAACACCGGGGAGCTGTTTTTT; CDR3: CASSGGNTGELFF
J: TRBJ2-1; V: TRBV7-9; D: -; size: many; DNA: TGTGCCAGCAGCTTAGCGCAGGGGGGAGTGGTTTTTGAGCAGTTCTTC; CDR3: CASSLAQGGVVFEQFF
J: TRBJ1-3; V: TRBV7-2; D: -; size: many; DNA: TGTGCCAGCAGCGCCGCGAGGGGGAACACCATATATTTT; CDR3: CASSAARGNTIYF
J: TRBJ2-1; V: TRBV12-3/TRBV12-4; D: TRBD2; size: few; DNA: TGTGCCAGCAGTTCCGGGACTAGTCCCTACAATGAGCAGTTCTTC; CDR3: CASSSGTSPYNEQFF
J: TRBJ2-1; V: TRBV29-1; D: TRBD2; size: many; DNA: TGCAGCGTTGAAAGACTAGCGGGAGTAGGTGAGCAGTTCTTC; CDR3: CSVERLAGVGEQFF
J: TRBJ2-4; V: TRBV7-2; D: TRBD2; size: few; DNA: TGTGCCAGCAGCGAACCGGGACTAGGTGTAAACATTCAGTACTTC; CDR3: CASSEPGLGVNIQYF
J: TRBJ2-1; V: TRBV7-8; D: TRBD2; size: many; DNA: TGTGCCAGCAGCTTACTCGTCCGGGGAGGGGTATTCGATGAGCAGTTCTTC; CDR3: CASSLLVRGGVFDEQFF
J: TRBJ1-5; V: TRBV6-1; D: -; size: -; DNA: TGTGCCAGCAGGCCTACCCCGGGTCAGCCCCAGCATTTT; CDR3: CASRPTPGQPQHF
J: TRBJ2-1; V: TRBV10-3; D: -; size: few; DNA: TGTGCCATCAGGGAGGGATCCTACAATGAGCAGTTCTTC; CDR3: CAIREGSYNEQFF
J: TRBJ2-1; V: TRBV6-9; D: -; size: -; DNA: TGTGCCAGCAGTCACCCACGGTCCCCGGGGTACAATGAGCAGTTCTTC; CDR3: CASSHPRSPGYNEQFF
J: TRBJ2-4; V: TRBV20-1; D: TRBD2; size: -; DNA: TGCAGTGCACGAAAGACTAGCGGAAACATTCAGTACTTC; CDR3: CSARKTSGNIQYF
J: TRBJ1-4; V: TRBV7-8; D: TRBD1; size: few; DNA: TGTGCCAGCAGCCCGGGACAGACTGAAAAACTGTTTTTT; CDR3: CASSPGQTEKLFF
J: TRBJ1-4; V: TRBV12-3/TRBV12-4; D: -; size: many; DNA: TGTGCCAGCAGTTTATTGGGGGACGGGGAAAAACTGTTTTTT; CDR3: CASSLLGDGEKLFF
J: TRBJ2-7; V: TRBV3-1; D: -; size: many; DNA: TGTGCCAGCAGCCAGGGCTGGGGGAGCTCCTACGAGCAGTACTTC; CDR3: CASSQGWGSSYEQYF
J: TRBJ2-7; V: TRBV10-3; D: TRBD2; size: many; DNA: TGTGCCATCAGTGAGTTGAGACTAGCGGGAGGGTACGAGCAGTACTTC; CDR3: CAISELRLAGGYEQYF
J: TRBJ2-5; V: TRBV10-3; D: -; size: many; DNA: TGTGCCACTGGTAAAGGTGGACAAGAGACCCAGTACTTC; CDR3: CATGKGGQETQYF
J: TRBJ1-1; V: TRBV6-4; D: -; size: few; DNA: TGTGCCAGCAGTGCGGGGGCGAACACTGAAGCTTTCTTT; CDR3: CASSAGANTEAFF
J: TRBJ1-5; V: TRBV18; D: -; size: few; DNA: TGTGCCAGCTCAGCCCCGGGGGAGAGGCAGCCCCAGCATTTT; CDR3: CASSAPGERQPQHF
J: TRBJ2-5; V: TRBV20-1; D: -; size: many; DNA: TGCAGTGCCCGCCAATTCTACGGAGAGACCCAGTACTTC; CDR3: CSARQFYGETQYF
J: TRBJ1-2; V: TRBV29-1; D: -; size: -; DNA: TGCAGCGTTGATCCCACTGTCGGAAGGGGATCTGGCTACACCTTC; CDR3: CSVDPTVGRGSGYTF
J: TRBJ1-2; V: TRBV11-2; D: -; size: few; DNA: TGTGCCAGCAGCATCGGACAGACCAACTATGGCTACACCTTC; CDR3: CASSIGQTNYGYTF
J: TRBJ1-4; V: TRBV5-1; D: TRBD1; size: few; DNA: TGCGCCAGCAGCCAGGGGACAGGGGCAGCAACTAATGAAAAACTGTTTTTT; CDR3: CASSQGTGAATNEKLFF
J: TRBJ2-3; V: TRBV5-6; D: -; size: -; DNA: TGTGCCAGCAGCGCGGGACTTCCCGTAGTAAGCACAGATACGCAGTATTTT; CDR3: CASSAGLPVVSTDTQYF
J: TRBJ2-7; V: TRBV7-8; D: -; size: -; DNA: TGTGCCAGCAGCTTTCAGACTATAGGCTCCTACGAGCAGTACTTC; CDR3: CASSFQTIGSYEQYF